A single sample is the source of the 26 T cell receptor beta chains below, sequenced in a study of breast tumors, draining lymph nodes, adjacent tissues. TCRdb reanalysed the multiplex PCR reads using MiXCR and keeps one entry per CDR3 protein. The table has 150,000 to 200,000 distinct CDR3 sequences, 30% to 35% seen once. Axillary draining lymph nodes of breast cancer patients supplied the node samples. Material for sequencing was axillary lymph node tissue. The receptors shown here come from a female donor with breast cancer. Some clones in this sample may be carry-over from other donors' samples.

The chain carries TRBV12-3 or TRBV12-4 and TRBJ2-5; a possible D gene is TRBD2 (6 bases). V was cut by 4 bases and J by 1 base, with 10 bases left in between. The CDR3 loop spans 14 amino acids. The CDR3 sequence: CASSSGRIQETQYF. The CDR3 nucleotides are TGTGCCAGCAGTTCTGGGAGGATCCAAGAGACCCAGTACTTC.

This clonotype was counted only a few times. The DNA for the CDR3 is TGTGCCAGCAGTTACTCGCGTGCGTCTTCGGGAGGGGGTTGGAATCAGCCCCAGCATTTT. Translation: CASSYSRASSGGGWNQPQHF. J is TRBJ1-5 and V is TRBV6-6; possible D gene TRBD1, 6 bases. Trimming shortened V by 0 bases and J by 4 bases, and 25 bases separated the two germline ends. This CDR3 spans 20 amino acids. Germline V gives CDR1 MNHNY, CDR2 SVGAGI (reference sequence).

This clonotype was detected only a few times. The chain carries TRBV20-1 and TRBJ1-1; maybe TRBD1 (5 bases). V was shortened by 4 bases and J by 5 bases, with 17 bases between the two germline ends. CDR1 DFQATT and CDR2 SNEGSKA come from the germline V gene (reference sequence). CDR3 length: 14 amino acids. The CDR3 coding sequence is TGCAGTGCTATAGAACCTGGGGGTGATACTGAAGCTTTCTTT. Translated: CSAIEPGGDTEAFF.

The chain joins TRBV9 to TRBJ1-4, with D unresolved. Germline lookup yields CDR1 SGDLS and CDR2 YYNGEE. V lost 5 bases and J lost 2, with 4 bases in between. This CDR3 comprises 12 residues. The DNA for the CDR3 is TGTGCCAGCAGTAGGACTAATGAAAAACTGTTTTTT. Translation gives CASSRTNEKLFF. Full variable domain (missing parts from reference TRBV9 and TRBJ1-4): DSGVTQTPKHLITATGQRVTLRCSPRSGDLSVYWYQQSLDQGLQFLIQYYNGEERAKGNILERFSAQQFPDLHSELNLSSLELGDSALYFCASSRTNEKLFFGSGTQLSVL.

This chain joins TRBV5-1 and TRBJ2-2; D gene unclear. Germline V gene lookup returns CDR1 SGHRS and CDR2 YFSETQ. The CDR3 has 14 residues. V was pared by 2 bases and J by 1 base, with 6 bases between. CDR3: CASSFRQNTGELFF. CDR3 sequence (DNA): TGCGCCAGCAGCTTTCGGCAGAACACCGGGGAGCTGTTTTTT.

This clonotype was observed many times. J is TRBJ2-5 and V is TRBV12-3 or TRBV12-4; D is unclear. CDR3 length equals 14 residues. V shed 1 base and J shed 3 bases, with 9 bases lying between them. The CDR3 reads CASSLGSPEETQYF. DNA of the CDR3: TGTGCCAGCAGTTTAGGCAGTCCGGAAGAGACCCAGTACTTC.

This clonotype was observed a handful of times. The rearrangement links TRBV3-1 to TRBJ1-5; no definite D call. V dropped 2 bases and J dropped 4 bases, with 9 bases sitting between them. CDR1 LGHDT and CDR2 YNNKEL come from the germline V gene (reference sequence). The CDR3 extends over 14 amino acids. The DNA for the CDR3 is TGTGCCAGCAGCCAATTGGGAGGGAATCAGCCCCAGCATTTT. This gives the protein CASSQLGGNQPQHF.

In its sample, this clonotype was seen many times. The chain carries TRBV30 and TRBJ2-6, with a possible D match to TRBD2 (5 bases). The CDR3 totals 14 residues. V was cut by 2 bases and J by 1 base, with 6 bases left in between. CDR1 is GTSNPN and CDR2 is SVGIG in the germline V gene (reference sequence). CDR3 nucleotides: TGTGCCTGGAGTTCGGGGTCTGGGGCCAACGTCCTGACTTTC. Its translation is CAWSSGSGANVLTF.

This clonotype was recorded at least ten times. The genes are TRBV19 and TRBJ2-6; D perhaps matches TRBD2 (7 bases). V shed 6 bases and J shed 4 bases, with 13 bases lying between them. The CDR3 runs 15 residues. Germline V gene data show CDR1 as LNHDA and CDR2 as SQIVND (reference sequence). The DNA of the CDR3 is TGTGCCAGTAGCCTCGGGGGGCACGGGGCCAACGTCCTGACTTTC. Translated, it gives CASSLGGHGANVLTF. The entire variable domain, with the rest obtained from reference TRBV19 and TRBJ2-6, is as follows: DGGITQSPKYLFRKEGQNVTLSCEQNLNHDAMYWYRQDPGQGLRLIYYSQIVNDFQKGDIAEGYSVSREKKESFPLTVTSAQKNPTAFYLCASSLGGHGANVLTFGAGSRLTVL.

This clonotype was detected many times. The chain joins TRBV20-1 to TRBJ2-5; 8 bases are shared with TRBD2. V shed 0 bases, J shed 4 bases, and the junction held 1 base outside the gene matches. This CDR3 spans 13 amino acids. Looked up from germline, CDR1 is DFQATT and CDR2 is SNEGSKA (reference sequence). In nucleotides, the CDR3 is TGCAGTGCTAGAGACGGGGGGGGAGAGACCCAGTACTTC. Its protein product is CSARDGGGETQYF.

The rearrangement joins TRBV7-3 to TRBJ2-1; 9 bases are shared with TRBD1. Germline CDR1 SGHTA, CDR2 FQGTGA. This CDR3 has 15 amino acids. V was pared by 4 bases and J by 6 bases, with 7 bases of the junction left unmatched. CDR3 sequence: CASSSRTGECNEQFF. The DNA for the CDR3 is TGTGCCAGCAGCTCCCGGACAGGGGAGTGCAATGAGCAGTTCTTC.

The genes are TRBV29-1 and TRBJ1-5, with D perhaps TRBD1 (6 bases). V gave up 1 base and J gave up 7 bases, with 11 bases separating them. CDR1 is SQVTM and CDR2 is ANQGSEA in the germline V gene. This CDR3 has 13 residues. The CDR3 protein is CSVEGGPGQPQHF. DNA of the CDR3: TGCAGCGTTGAAGGGGGGCCTGGCCAGCCCCAGCATTTT.

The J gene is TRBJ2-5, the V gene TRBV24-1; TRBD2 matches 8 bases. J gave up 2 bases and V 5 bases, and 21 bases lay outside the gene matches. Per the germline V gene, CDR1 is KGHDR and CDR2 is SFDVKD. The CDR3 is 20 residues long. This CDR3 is CATSASSLLTSAVAQETQYF. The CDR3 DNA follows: TGTGCCACCAGTGCCAGCAGCTTGTTGACTAGCGCGGTTGCTCAAGAGACCCAGTACTTC.

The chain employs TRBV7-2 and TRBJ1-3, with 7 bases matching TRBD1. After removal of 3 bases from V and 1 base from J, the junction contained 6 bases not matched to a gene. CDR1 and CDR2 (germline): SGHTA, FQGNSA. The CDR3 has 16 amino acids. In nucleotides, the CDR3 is TGTGCCAGCAGCTTCGCCGGGACAGCTTCTGGAAACACCATATATTTT. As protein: CASSFAGTASGNTIYF.

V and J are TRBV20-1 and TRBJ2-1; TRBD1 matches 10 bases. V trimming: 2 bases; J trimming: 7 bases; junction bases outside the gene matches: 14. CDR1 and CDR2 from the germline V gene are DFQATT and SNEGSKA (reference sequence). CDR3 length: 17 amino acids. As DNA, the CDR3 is TGCAGTGCTAGAATAAGGTGGGACAGGGGCGTGGGGAATGAGCAGTTCTTC. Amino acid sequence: CSARIRWDRGVGNEQFF.

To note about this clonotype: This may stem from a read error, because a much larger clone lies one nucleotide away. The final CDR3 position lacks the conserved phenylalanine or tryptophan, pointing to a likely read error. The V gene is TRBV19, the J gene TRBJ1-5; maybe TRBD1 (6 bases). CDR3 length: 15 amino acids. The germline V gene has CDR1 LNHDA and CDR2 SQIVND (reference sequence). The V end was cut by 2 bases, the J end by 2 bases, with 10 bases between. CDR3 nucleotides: TGTGCCAGTAGTATAATGTCAGGGGGCAATCAGCCCCAGCATTCT. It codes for CASSIMSGGNQPQHS.

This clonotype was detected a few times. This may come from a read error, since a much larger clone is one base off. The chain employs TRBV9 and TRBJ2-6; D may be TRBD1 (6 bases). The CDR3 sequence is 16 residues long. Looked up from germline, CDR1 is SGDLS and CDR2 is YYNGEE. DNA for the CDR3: TGTGCCAGCAGCGTAAACAGGGTAACTGGGGCCAACGCCCTGACTTTC. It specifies CASSVNRVTGANALTF.

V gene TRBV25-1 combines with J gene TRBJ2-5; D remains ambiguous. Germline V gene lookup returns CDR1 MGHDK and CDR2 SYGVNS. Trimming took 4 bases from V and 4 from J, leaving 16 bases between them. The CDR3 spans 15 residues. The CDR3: CASSAPDEVRETQYF. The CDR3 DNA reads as TGTGCCAGCAGTGCTCCCGACGAGGTCCGAGAGACCCAGTACTTC.

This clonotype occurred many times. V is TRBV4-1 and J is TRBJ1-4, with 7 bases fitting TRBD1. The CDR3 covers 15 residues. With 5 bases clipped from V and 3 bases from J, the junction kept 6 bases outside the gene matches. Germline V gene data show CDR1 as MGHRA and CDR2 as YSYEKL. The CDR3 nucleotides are TGCGCCAGCAGCACCGGGACAGCACCTAATGAAAAACTGTTTTTT. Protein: CASSTGTAPNEKLFF.

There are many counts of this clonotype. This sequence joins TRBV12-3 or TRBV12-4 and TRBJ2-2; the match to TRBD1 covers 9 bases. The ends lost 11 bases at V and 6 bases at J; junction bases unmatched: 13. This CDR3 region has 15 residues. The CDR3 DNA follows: TGTGCCGGCGCAACCGGGACAGGGCGTTCCGGGGAGCTGTTTTTT. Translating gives CAGATGTGRSGELFF.

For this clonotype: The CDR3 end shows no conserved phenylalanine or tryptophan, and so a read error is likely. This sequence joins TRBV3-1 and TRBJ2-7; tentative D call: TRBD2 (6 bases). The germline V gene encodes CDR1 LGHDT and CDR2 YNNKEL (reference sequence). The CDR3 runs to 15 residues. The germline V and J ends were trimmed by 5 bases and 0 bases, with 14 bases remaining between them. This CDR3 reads CASSLTGGPSYEQYS. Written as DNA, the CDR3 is TGTGCCAGCAGCTTGACCGGGGGACCCTCCTACGAGCAGTACTCC.

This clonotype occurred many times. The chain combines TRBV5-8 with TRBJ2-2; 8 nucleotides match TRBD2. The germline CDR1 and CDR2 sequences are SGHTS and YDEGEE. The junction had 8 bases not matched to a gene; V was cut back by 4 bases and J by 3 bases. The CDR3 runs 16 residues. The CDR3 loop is CASSRGSGTYTGELFF. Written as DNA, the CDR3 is TGTGCCAGCAGCCGGGGTAGCGGGACCTACACCGGGGAGCTGTTTTTT.

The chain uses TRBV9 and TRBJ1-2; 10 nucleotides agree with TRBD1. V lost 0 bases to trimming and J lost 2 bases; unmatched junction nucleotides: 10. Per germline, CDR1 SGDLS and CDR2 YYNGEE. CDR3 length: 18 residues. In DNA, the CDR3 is TGTGCCAGCAGCGTAGACGGGACAGGGGTCCCCTTGAACTATGGCTACACCTTC. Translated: CASSVDGTGVPLNYGYTF.

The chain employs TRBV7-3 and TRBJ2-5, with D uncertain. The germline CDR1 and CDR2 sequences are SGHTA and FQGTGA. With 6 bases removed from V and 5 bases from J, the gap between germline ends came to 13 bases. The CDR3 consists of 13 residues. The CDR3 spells CASRSRSGETQYF. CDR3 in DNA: TGTGCCAGCAGGTCCAGGTCCGGGGAGACCCAGTACTTC.

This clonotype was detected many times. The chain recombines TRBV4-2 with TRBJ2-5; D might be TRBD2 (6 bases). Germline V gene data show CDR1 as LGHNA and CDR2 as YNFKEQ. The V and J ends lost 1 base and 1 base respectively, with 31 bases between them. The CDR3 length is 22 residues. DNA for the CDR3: TGTGCCAGCAGCCAAGTTCCCTACGAGCAACCGACAGCTTGGAGGGCCCAAGAGACCCAGTACTTC. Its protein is CASSQVPYEQPTAWRAQETQYF.

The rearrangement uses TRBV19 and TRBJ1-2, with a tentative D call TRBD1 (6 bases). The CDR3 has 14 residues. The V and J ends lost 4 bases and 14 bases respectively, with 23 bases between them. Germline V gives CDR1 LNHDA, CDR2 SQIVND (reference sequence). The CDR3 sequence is CASSRVTGTPVRTF. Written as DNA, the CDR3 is TGTGCCAGTAGTAGGGTAACCGGGACACCCGTTCGTACCTTC. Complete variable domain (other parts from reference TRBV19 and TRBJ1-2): DGGITQSPKYLFRKEGQNVTLSCEQNLNHDAMYWYRQDPGQGLRLIYYSQIVNDFQKGDIAEGYSVSREKKESFPLTVTSAQKNPTAFYLCASSRVTGTPVRTFGSGTRLTVV.